The sequence of this T cell receptor beta chain was determined in a study of glioma-infiltrating T cells after dendritic cell vaccination. Study-level findings and limits: Higher TCR clonality did not directly relate to longer survival.

Libraries were prepared by immunoSEQ multiplex PCR; TCRdb keeps only in-frame clonotypes and omits some of them. Of about 36,000 clones in the sample, about 80% are singletons; the top ten hold under 10%. Per germline, CDR1 MGHRA and CDR2 YSYEKL. V was cut by 5 bases and J by 0 bases, with 21 bases left in between. The CDR3 has 18 residues. For this clone: Its target is unknown.

V is TRBV4-1 and J is TRBJ2-3, with D tentatively TRBD1 (6 bases). Material: blood, obtained before dendritic cell vaccination. This receptor was taken from a human donor with glioblastoma. The CDR3 DNA sequence: TGCGCCAGCAGCTGGGCCAGGGGCAGACCCCTGAGCACAGATACGCAGTATTTT. Translated, it gives CASSWARGRPLSTDTQYF.